These 13 T cell receptor beta chains were sequenced from one sample in a study of shared clonotypes between healthy human individuals. Libraries were prepared by immunoSEQ multiplex PCR; TCRdb keeps only in-frame clonotypes and omits some of them. In the table there are about 2.4 million clones, roughly 93% of which are singletons. The material sequenced was naive CD4+ T cells from PBMCs. Subset described: CD45RA+ positively selected. Receptors were obtained from a man aged 18 to 35 in good health. Some clones in this sample may be carry-over from other donors' samples.

The table lists this clone with a few counts. The V call is TRBV9, the J call TRBJ2-5; the match to TRBD2 covers 8 bases. With 3 bases clipped from V and 3 bases from J, the junction kept 1 base outside the gene matches. From germline, CDR1 is SGDLS and CDR2 YYNGEE. The CDR3 covers 13 residues. The CDR3 DNA follows: TGTGCCAGCAGCGGTAGCGGGAAAGAGACCCAGTACTTC. Its protein product is CASSGSGKETQYF.

V gene TRBV5-1 combines with J gene TRBJ2-7; D may be TRBD2 (5 bases). This CDR3 is 13 amino acids long. The germline V and J ends were trimmed by 4 bases and 3 bases, with 11 bases remaining between them. CDR1 and CDR2 from the germline V gene are SGHRS and YFSETQ. The CDR3 sequence: CASSGSLGYEQYF. For the CDR3, the DNA is TGCGCCAGCAGCGGGAGTCTGGGCTACGAGCAGTACTTC.

V is TRBV5-5 and J is TRBJ2-7; the D call may be TRBD1 or TRBD2 (5 bases each). This CDR3 has 15 residues. Trimming removed 1 base from V and 6 bases from J, with 17 bases in between. CDR1 and CDR2 from the germline V gene are SGHKS and YYEKEE (reference sequence). CDR3 coding DNA: TGTGCCAGCAGCTTGCCCGACAGCCGAGGGAGCGAGCAGTACTTC. Translating gives CASSLPDSRGSEQYF.

This chain connects TRBV15 to TRBJ2-7; a possible D gene is TRBD2 (5 bases). The CDR3 is 13 amino acids. V was cut by 0 bases and J by 9 bases, with 12 bases left in between. Germline CDR1 and CDR2: LNHNV and YYDKDF (reference sequence). DNA for the CDR3: TGTGCCACCAGCAGAGATATGGGGAGTCGGCAGTACTTC. It translates to CATSRDMGSRQYF.

To note about this clone: This sample also contains other DNA sequences that code for the same CDR3. This chain uses TRBV4-1 with TRBJ2-3, with unresolved D. V was cut by 0 bases and J by 2 bases, with 3 bases left in between. The CDR3 consists of 13 residues. From germline, CDR1 is MGHRA and CDR2 YSYEKL. The CDR3 loop reads CASSQDLTDTQYF. The DNA for the CDR3 is TGCGCCAGCAGCCAAGACCTCACAGATACGCAGTATTTT.

With respect to this clone: The sample holds other DNA sequences that translate to the same CDR3. This sequence joins TRBV20-1 and TRBJ2-7; D not resolved. V was shortened by 3 bases and J by 5 bases, with 5 bases between the two germline ends. Germline CDR1 reads DFQATT; CDR2 reads SNEGSKA (reference sequence). This CDR3 has 10 residues. The CDR3 loop is CSASRDEQYF. As DNA, the CDR3 is TGCAGTGCTAGCCGAGACGAGCAGTACTTC.

This chain connects TRBV5-6 to TRBJ2-5; D perhaps matches TRBD2 (5 bases). The CDR3 loop spans 12 amino acids. Between the trimmed V and J ends, which lost 4 bases and 4 bases, there was a span of 8 bases. The germline V gene has CDR1 SGHDT and CDR2 YYEEEE. The CDR3 DNA follows: TGTGCCAGCAGCCGGACTGGAGAGACCCAGTACTTC. This sequence encodes CASSRTGETQYF. The full variable domain, completed using reference TRBV5-6 and TRBJ2-5, is DAGVTQSPTHLIKTRGQQVTLRCSPKSGHDTVSWYQQALGQGPQFIFQYYEEEERQRGNFPDRFSGHQFPNYSSELNVNALLLGDSALYLCASSRTGETQYFGPGTRLLVL.

This clone has a handful of counts. This chain uses TRBV30 with TRBJ1-4; no firm D call. V was pared by 4 bases and J by 8 bases, with 8 bases between. CDR1 and CDR2 (germline): GTSNPN, SVGIG (reference sequence). The CDR3 consists of 11 residues. CDR3 nucleotides: TGTGCCTGGACAGGAAGAGAAAAACTGTTTTTT. As protein: CAWTGREKLFF.

The rearrangement uses TRBV25-1 and TRBJ1-6; a possible D gene is TRBD1 (6 bases). V was clipped by 4 bases and J by 9 bases, with 10 bases between them. CDR3 length equals 13 residues. Germline V lookup: CDR1 MGHDK, CDR2 SYGVNS. CDR3 in amino acids: CASSGEGGSPLHF. The CDR3 coding sequence is TGTGCCAGCAGTGGCGAGGGGGGTTCACCCCTCCACTTT.

This chain uses TRBV7-9 with TRBJ2-7; D is possibly TRBD1 (6 bases). Trimming stripped 1 base from V and 0 bases from J, with 10 bases between. The germline V gene encodes CDR1 SEHNR and CDR2 FQNEAQ (reference sequence). The CDR3 sequence is 15 residues long. CDR3 sequence: CASSLVAGDSYEQYF. The CDR3 nucleotides read TGTGCCAGCAGCTTAGTAGCAGGGGACTCCTACGAGCAGTACTTC. Drawing the rest from reference TRBV7-9 and TRBJ2-7, the complete variable domain is DTGVSQNPRHKITKRGQNVTFRCDPISEHNRLYWYRQTLGQGPEFLTYFQNEAQLEKSRLLSDRFSAERPKGSFSTLEIQRTEQGDSAMYLCASSLVAGDSYEQYFGPGTRLTVT.

The rearrangement uses TRBV28 and TRBJ2-1; 9 bases line up with TRBD1. Germline CDR1 is MDHEN and CDR2 is SYDVKM. The J segment lost 8 bases and the V segment lost 6 bases, leaving 11 bases of the junction unmatched. The CDR3 spans 15 residues. The chain's CDR3 is CASRVTGGPSDEQFF. In nucleotides, the CDR3 is TGTGCCAGCAGAGTAACAGGGGGCCCAAGTGATGAGCAGTTCTTC. Complete variable domain (other parts from reference TRBV28 and TRBJ2-1): DVKVTQSSRYLVKRTGEKVFLECVQDMDHENMFWYRQDPGLGLRLIYFSYDVKMKEKGDIPEGYSVSREKKERFSLILESASTNQTSMYLCASRVTGGPSDEQFFGPGTRLTVL.

This chain links TRBV19 with TRBJ2-5; possible D gene TRBD2, 6 bases. The CDR3 runs to 15 residues. The V gene lost 7 bases and the J gene lost 0 bases, with 15 bases spanning the gap. Per the germline V gene, CDR1 is LNHDA and CDR2 is SQIVND (reference sequence). The CDR3 bases are TGTGCCAGTACCGGGGCGGGAAGCAACCAAGAGACCCAGTACTTC. Amino acids: CASTGAGSNQETQYF. Using reference TRBV19 and TRBJ2-5 for the parts outside the CDR3, the full variable domain is DGGITQSPKYLFRKEGQNVTLSCEQNLNHDAMYWYRQDPGQGLRLIYYSQIVNDFQKGDIAEGYSVSREKKESFPLTVTSAQKNPTAFYLCASTGAGSNQETQYFGPGTRLLVL.

The gene calls are TRBV7-3 and TRBJ2-1; D is perhaps TRBD1 (7 bases). This CDR3 has 15 amino acids. CDR1 and CDR2 from the germline V gene are SGHTA and FQGTGA. Trimming pared 1 base from V and 5 bases from J, leaving 12 bases between. The CDR3, as DNA: TGTGCCAGCAGCTTAAGGGCGGGGACAGACAATGAGCAGTTCTTC. Translated: CASSLRAGTDNEQFF.